This T cell receptor beta chain was sequenced in a study of neurological immune-mediated disorders. In its sample, this clonotype was seen many times. TCRdb called the 5' RACE reads again in MiXCR, with one record for every CDR3 protein. The sample records about 120,000 distinct CDR3 sequences, about 3.4% being singletons. With 6 bases removed from V and 0 bases from J, the gap between germline ends came to 6 bases. This CDR3 contains 12 residues. Material for sequencing was PBMCs. V and J are TRBV12-3 or TRBV12-4 and TRBJ2-7, with D unclear. This clonotype was sampled from a woman aged 25 to 39 with multiple sclerosis. CDR3 in amino acids: CASRGSSYEQYF. CDR3 DNA: TGTGCCAGCAGGGGGTCCTCCTACGAGCAGTACTTC.